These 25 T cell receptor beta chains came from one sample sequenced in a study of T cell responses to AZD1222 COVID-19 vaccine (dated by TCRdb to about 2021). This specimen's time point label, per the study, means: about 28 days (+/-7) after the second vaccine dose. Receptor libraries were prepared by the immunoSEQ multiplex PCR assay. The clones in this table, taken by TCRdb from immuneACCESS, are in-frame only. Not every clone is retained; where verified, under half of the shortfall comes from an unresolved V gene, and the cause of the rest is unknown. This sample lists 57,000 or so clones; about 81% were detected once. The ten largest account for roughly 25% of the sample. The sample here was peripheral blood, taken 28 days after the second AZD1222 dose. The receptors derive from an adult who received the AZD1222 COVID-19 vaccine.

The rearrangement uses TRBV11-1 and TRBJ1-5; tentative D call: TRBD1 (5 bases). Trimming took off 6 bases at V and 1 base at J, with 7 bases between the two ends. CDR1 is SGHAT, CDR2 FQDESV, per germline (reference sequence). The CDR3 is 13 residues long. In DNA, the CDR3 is TGTGCCAGCAGTTGGGACAGCAATCAGCCCCAGCATTTT. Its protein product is CASSWDSNQPQHF.

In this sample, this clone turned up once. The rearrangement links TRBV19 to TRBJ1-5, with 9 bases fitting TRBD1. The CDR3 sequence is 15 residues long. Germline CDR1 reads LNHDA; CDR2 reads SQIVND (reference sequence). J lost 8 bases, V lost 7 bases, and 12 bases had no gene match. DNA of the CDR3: TGTGCCAGTACTCTACAGGGGGCGCGAGTTGAGCCCCAGCATTTT. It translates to CASTLQGARVEPQHF.

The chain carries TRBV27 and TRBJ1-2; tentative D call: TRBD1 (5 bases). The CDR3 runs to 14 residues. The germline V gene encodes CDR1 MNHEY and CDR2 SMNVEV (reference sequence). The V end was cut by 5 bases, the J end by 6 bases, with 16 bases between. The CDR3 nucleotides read TGTGCCAGCAGTCCGCGCGGGACGCAGGATGGCTACACCTTC. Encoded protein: CASSPRGTQDGYTF.

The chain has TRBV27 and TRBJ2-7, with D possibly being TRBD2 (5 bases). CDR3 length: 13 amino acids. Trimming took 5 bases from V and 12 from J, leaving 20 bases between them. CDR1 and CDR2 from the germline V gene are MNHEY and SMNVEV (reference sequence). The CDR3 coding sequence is TGTGCCAGCAGTCCTATCCCCGGGGATCGACCGTACTTC. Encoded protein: CASSPIPGDRPYF.

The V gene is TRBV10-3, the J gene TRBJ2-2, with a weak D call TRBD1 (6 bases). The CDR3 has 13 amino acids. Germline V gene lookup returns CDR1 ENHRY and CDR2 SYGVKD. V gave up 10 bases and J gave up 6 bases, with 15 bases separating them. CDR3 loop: CATRGRSPGELFF. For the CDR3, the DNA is TGTGCCACCAGGGGTAGGAGTCCCGGGGAGCTGTTTTTT.

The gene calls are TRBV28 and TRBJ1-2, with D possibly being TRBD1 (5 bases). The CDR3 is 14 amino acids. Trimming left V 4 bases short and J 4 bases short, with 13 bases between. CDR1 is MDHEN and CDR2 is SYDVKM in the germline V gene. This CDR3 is CASSSRGGTYGYTF. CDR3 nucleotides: TGTGCCAGCAGTTCGCGGGGAGGGACCTATGGCTACACCTTC.

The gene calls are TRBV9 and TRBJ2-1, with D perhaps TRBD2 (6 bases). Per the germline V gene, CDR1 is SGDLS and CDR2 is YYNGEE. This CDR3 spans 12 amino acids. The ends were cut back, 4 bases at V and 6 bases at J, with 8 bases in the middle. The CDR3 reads CASSLSGNEQFF. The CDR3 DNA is TGTGCCAGCAGCCTTAGCGGCAATGAGCAGTTCTTC.

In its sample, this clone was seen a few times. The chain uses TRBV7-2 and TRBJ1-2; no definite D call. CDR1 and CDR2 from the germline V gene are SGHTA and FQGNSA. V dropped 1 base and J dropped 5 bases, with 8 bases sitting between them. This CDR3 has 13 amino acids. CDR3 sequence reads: CASSLGGVYGYTF. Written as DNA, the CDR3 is TGTGCCAGCAGCTTAGGGGGAGTATATGGCTACACCTTC. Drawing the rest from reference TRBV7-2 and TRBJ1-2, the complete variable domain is GAGVSQSPSNKVTEKGKDVELRCDPISGHTALYWYRQSLGQGLEFLIYFQGNSAPDKSGLPSDRFSAERTGGSVSTLTIQRTQQEDSAVYLCASSLGGVYGYTFGSGTRLTVV.

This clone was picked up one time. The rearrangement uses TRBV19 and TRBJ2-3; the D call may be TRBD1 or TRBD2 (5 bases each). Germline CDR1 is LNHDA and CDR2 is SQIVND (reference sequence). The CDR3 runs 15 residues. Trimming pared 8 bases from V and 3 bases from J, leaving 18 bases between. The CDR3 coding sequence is TGTGCCAGTGCGCGATGGGGGAGCGGAACAGATACGCAGTATTTT. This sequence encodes CASARWGSGTDTQYF.

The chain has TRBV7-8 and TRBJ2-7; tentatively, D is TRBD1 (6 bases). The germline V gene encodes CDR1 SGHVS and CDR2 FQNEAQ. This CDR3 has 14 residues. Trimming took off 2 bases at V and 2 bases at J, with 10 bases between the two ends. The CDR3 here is CASSLRRGTYEQYF. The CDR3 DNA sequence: TGTGCCAGCAGCTTACGCAGGGGAACCTACGAGCAGTACTTC.

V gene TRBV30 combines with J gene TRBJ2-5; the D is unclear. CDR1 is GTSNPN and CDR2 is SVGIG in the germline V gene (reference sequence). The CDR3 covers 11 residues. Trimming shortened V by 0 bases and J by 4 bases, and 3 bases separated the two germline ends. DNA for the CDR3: TGTGCCTGGAGTGTATTAGAGACCCAGTACTTC. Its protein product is CAWSVLETQYF.

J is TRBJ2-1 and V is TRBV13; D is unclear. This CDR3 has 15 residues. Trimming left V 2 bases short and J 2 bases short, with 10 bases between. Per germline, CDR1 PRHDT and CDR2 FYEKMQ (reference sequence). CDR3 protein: CASSLIQGPYNEQFF. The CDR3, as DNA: TGTGCCAGCAGCTTAATCCAAGGTCCCTACAATGAGCAGTTCTTC.

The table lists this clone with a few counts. As DNA, the CDR3 is TGTGCCAGCAGCAAGCGACAGGGGAATCAAGAGACCCAGTACTTC. Its translation is CASSKRQGNQETQYF. The chain is built from TRBV7-2 and TRBJ2-5, with TRBD1 matching 8 bases. The V segment lost 5 bases and the J segment 2 bases; nucleotides outside the gene matches: 7. The CDR3 has 15 residues. Germline CDR1 is SGHTA and CDR2 is FQGNSA.

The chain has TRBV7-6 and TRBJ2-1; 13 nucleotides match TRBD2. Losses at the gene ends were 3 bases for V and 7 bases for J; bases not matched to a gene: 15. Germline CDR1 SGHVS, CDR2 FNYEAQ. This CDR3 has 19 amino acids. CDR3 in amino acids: CASSLTEQLAGGPRNEQFF. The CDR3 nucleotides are TGTGCCAGCAGCTTGACAGAGCAACTAGCGGGAGGGCCGAGGAATGAGCAGTTCTTC.

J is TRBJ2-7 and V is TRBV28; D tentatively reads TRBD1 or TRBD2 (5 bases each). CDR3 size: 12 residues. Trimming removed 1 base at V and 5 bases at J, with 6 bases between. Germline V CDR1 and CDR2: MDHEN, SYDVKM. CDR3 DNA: TGTGCCAGCAGTTTATTGGGGGACGAGCAGTACTTC. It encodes CASSLLGDEQYF.

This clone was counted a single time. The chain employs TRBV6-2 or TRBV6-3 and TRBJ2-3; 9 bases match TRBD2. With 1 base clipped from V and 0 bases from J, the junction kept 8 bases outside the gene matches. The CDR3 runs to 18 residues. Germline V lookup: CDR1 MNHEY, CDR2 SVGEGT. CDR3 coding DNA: TGTGCCAGCAGTTACTTGACTAGCGGACCCCAGAGCACAGATACGCAGTATTTT. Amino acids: CASSYLTSGPQSTDTQYF.

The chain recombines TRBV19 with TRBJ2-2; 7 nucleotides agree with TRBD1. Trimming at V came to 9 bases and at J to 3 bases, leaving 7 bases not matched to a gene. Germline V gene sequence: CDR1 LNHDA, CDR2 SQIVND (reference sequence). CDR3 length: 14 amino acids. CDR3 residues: CASQQGIHTGELFF. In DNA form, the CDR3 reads TGTGCCAGCCAACAGGGGATACACACCGGGGAGCTGTTTTTT.

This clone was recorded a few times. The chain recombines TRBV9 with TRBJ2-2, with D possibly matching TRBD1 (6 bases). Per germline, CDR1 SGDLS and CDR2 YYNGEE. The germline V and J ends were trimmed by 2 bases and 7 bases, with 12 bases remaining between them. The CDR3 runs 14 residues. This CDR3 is CASSVATGGGELFF. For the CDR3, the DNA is TGTGCCAGCAGCGTTGCGACAGGTGGCGGGGAGCTGTTTTTT.

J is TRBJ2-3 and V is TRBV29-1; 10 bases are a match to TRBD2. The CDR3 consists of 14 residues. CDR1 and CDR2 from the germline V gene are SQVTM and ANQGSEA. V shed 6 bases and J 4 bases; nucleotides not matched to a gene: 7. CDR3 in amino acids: CSVFLAGEADTQYF. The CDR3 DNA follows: TGCAGCGTATTCCTAGCGGGAGAGGCAGATACGCAGTATTTT.

This CDR3 reads CSASVGNEQFF. In DNA form, the CDR3 reads TGCAGTGCTAGTGTAGGGAATGAGCAGTTCTTC. This chain joins TRBV20-1 and TRBJ2-1; D is unclear. The CDR3 length is 11 residues. V dropped 3 bases and J dropped 7 bases, with 7 bases sitting between them. Germline V lookup: CDR1 DFQATT, CDR2 SNEGSKA (reference sequence).

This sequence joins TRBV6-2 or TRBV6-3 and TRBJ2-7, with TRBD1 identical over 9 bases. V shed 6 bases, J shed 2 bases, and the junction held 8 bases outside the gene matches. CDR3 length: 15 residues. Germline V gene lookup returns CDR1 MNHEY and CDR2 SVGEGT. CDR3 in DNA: TGTGCCAGCAGCCCCGGGACAGGGATTCCCTACGAGCAGTACTTC. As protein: CASSPGTGIPYEQYF.

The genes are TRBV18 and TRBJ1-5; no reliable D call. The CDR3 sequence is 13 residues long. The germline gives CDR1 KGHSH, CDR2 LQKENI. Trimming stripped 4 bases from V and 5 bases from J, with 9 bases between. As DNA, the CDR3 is TGTGCCAGCTCACTCAACAGAGATCAGCCCCAGCATTTT. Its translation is CASSLNRDQPQHF.

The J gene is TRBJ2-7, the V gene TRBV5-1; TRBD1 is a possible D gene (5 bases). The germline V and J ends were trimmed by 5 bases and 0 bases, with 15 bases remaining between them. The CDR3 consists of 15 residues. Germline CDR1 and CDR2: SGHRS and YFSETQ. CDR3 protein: CASRFSTGNSYEQYF. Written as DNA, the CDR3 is TGCGCCAGCAGGTTCAGTACAGGAAACTCCTACGAGCAGTACTTC.

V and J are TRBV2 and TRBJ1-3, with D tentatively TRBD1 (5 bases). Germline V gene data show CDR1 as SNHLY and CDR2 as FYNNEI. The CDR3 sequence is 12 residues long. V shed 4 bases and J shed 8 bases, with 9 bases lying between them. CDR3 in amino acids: CASSGGVDTIYF. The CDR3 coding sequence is TGTGCCAGCAGTGGGGGGGTAGACACCATATATTTT.

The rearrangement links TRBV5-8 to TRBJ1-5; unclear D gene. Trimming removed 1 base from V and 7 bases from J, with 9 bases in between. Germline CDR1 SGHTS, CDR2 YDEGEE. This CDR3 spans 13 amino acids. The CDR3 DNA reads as TGTGCCAGCAGCTTGTCCTCTCTACAGCCCCAGCATTTT. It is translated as CASSLSSLQPQHF.